What follows are 7 T cell receptor beta chains derived from one specimen sequenced in a study of control samples from healthy donors and cancer patients. Profiled with immunoSEQ multiplex PCR; TCRdb holds only in-frame clones, not every one. The sample holds 80,000 to 100,000 clones, around 90% seen once. The sequencing sample was made of blood. Receptor source: a man under 40 in good health.

This sequence joins TRBV24-1 and TRBJ2-7; 12 nucleotides align to TRBD1. Germline CDR1 is KGHDR and CDR2 is SFDVKD. V was pared by 4 bases and J by 1 base, with 10 bases of the junction left unmatched. The length of the CDR3 is 18 residues. The CDR3 sequence is CATSDPGTGGPVSYEQYF. Here the CDR3 DNA reads TGTGCCACCAGTGACCCAGGGACAGGGGGCCCCGTTTCCTACGAGCAGTACTTC.

The gene calls are TRBV28 and TRBJ2-7; TRBD2 might be the D (5 bases). V gave up 5 bases and J gave up 1 base, with 15 bases separating them. Germline assignment: CDR1 MDHEN and CDR2 SYDVKM. The length of the CDR3 is 15 residues. Here the CDR3 DNA reads TGTGCCAGCAGTCTACCCGGTGAGCGGTCCTACGAGCAGTACTTC. This encodes CASSLPGERSYEQYF.

In regard to this clone: The junction shows a germline mismatch at one end, possibly a read error. DNA of the CDR3: TGCGCCAGCAGTGAGTCGACTAGCGGGGTTGGCCAGGGCTTC. This codes for CASSESTSGVGQGF. This rearrangement joins TRBV10-2 to TRBJ2-7, with TRBD2 matching 11 bases. In germline, CDR1 is WSHSY, CDR2 SAAADI. CDR3 length equals 14 residues.

V and J are TRBV6-6 and TRBJ2-7, with TRBD2 matching 10 bases. The J segment lost 4 bases and the V segment lost 2 bases, leaving 2 bases of the junction unmatched. The germline V gene has CDR1 MNHNY and CDR2 SVGAGI (reference sequence). The CDR3 has 14 residues. The CDR3 loop is CASSYLAGVYEQYF. The CDR3 DNA reads TGTGCCAGCAGTTACCTAGCGGGAGTTTACGAGCAGTACTTC.

The rearrangement uses TRBV13 and TRBJ2-7; D is unclear. Germline values: CDR1 PRHDT, CDR2 FYEKMQ (reference sequence). CDR3 length: 12 residues. V was clipped by 5 bases and J by 2 bases, with 7 bases between them. The CDR3 DNA is TGTGCCAGCAGCCGGGCCCCCTACGAGCAGTACTTC. Translating it yields CASSRAPYEQYF.

V is TRBV6-5 and J is TRBJ1-5, with TRBD1 matching 8 bases. Germline assignment: CDR1 MNHEY and CDR2 SVGAGI. The trim removed 6 bases at V and 6 bases at J, leaving 4 bases unmatched. The CDR3 is 13 residues long. CDR3 coding DNA: TGTGCCAGCAGAGCGGACAGGGTTCAGCCCCAGCATTTT. This encodes CASRADRVQPQHF.

This clone was observed a handful of times. This rearrangement joins TRBV28 to TRBJ1-6; D uncertain. The CDR3 runs to 13 residues. Germline V gene lookup returns CDR1 MDHEN and CDR2 SYDVKM. The V gene lost 10 bases and the J gene lost 5 bases, with 12 bases spanning the gap. The DNA for the CDR3 is TGTGCCACTAGACCGATTAATAATTCACCCCTCCACTTT. Translated: CATRPINNSPLHF.